This entry concerns a single T cell receptor (beta chain). Antigen unknown. This CDR3 spans 13 amino acids. V lost 5 bases and J 3 bases, leaving 10 bases between the germline ends. The germline V gene has CDR1 SEHNR and CDR2 FQNEAQ (reference sequence). Barcoded TCR alpha and TCR beta cDNA libraries with UMIs came from 5'RACE using constant-segment primers. TCRdb fed the 5' RACE reads into MiXCR, producing one record per CDR3 protein. The sample lists over 500,000 distinct CDR3 sequences, about 18% occurring once. The data were taken from a study of T-cell memory formation after mild COVID-19. Whole-study findings and limits: CD8+ contracting clones occupied EMRA, while CD4+ ones occupied mainly CM and EM.

This chain links TRBV7-9 with TRBJ2-5, with D uncertain. The source is an adult woman who had mild COVID-19 (a few samples of this study predate the infection). Cell type and time point are not known. Sequenced material: PBMCs or a T cell subset sorted from them (not recorded which). The CDR3, as DNA: TGTGCCAGCAGCCACGAGGCAGAAGAGACCCAGTACTTC. It is translated as CASSHEAEETQYF.